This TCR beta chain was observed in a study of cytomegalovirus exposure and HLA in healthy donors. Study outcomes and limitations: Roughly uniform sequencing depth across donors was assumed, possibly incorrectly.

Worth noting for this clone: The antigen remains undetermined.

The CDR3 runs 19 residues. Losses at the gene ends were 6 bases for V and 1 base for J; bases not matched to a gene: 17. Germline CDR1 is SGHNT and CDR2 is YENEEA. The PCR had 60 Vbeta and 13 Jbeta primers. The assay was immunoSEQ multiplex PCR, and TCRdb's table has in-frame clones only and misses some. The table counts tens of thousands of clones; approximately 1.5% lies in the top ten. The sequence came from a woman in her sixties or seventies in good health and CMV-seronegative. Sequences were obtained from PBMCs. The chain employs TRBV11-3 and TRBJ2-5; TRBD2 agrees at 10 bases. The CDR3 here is CASRAGTSAQPNLQETQYF. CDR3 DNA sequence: TGTGCCAGCAGAGCCGGGACTAGCGCCCAACCTAACCTCCAAGAGACCCAGTACTTC. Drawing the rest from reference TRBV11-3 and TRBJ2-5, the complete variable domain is EAGVVQSPRYKIIEKKQPVAFWCNPISGHNTLYWYLQNLGQGPELLIRYENEEAVDDSQLPKDRFSAERLKGVDSTLKIQPAELGDSAVYLCASRAGTSAQPNLQETQYFGPGTRLLVL.